The 20 T cell receptor beta chains presented below share a single source sample, sequenced in a study of metastatic and nonmetastatic thyroid tumors. TCRdb re-clonotyped the PCR reads via MiXCR. The data show 5,500 to 9,000 clones, around 19% seen once. All patients reached thyroid surgery having received no treatment beforehand. The sequenced material came from adjacent normal tissue. These receptors all stem from a female donor with papillary thyroid cancer or a benign thyroid nodule (not recorded which). Some clones in this sample may be carry-over from other donors' samples.

The sample holds many counts of this clone. The rearrangement links TRBV3-1 to TRBJ1-5, with D unresolved. The CDR3 length is 15 residues. The V gene lost 1 base and the J gene lost 3 bases, with 10 bases spanning the gap. Germline CDR1 reads LGHDT; CDR2 reads YNNKEL (reference sequence). The chain's CDR3 is CASSQGAALNQPQHF. In nucleotides, the CDR3 is TGTGCCAGCAGCCAAGGGGCGGCTCTCAATCAGCCCCAGCATTTT.

This clone has just a few counts. V usage is TRBV27 and J usage is TRBJ2-7; TRBD2 agrees at 8 bases. Trimming at V came to 6 bases and at J to 5 bases, leaving 6 bases not matched to a gene. CDR1 is MNHEY and CDR2 is SMNVEV in the germline V gene (reference sequence). CDR3 length equals 13 residues. CDR3 bases: TGTGCCAGCAGGACTAGCGCCCTCCACGAGCAGTACTTC. Its protein product is CASRTSALHEQYF.

This clone has at least ten counts. This chain links TRBV9 with TRBJ2-1; a weak D match, TRBD1 (6 bases). The CDR3 extends over 12 amino acids. Germline CDR1 is SGDLS and CDR2 is YYNGEE. Trimming removed 7 bases from V and 7 bases from J, with 12 bases in between. CDR3 region: CASSIQGNEQFF. CDR3 DNA sequence: TGTGCCAGCTCCATCCAGGGGAATGAGCAGTTCTTC.

In its sample, this clone was seen a few times. One end of the junction does not line up with germline, which may come from a read error. The rearrangement uses TRBV5-4 and TRBJ2-2; 8 nucleotides align to TRBD2. Looked up from germline, CDR1 is SGHNT and CDR2 is YYREEE (reference sequence). The length of the CDR3 is 16 residues. CDR3 residues: CASSSTGGPLTGEPFF. The CDR3 nucleotides read TGTGCCAGCAGCTCGACGGGAGGGCCCCTCACCGGGGAGCCGTTTTTT.

This sequence joins TRBV19 and TRBJ1-2; no reliable D call. V shed 2 bases and J shed 4 bases, with 8 bases lying between them. Germline-derived CDR1 and CDR2 are LNHDA and SQIVND (reference sequence). The CDR3 extends over 13 amino acids. The CDR3 region is CASSISAGYGYTF. Written as DNA, the CDR3 is TGTGCCAGTAGTATATCAGCAGGCTATGGCTACACCTTC.

This clone came up many times. This chain links TRBV7-3 with TRBJ2-1; D might be TRBD1 (6 bases). The length of the CDR3 is 14 residues. Trimming stripped 5 bases from V and 3 bases from J, with 11 bases between. Germline CDR1 SGHTA, CDR2 FQGTGA. The CDR3 DNA sequence: TGTGCCAGCAGCCTGGACAGTAACTACAATGAGCAGTTCTTC. Translating gives CASSLDSNYNEQFF.

In its sample, this clone ranks as medium-sized. The V gene is TRBV20-1, the J gene TRBJ1-1, with TRBD1 identical over 12 bases. Trimming removed 1 base from V and 4 bases from J; junction bases left unmatched: 7. Germline V gives CDR1 DFQATT, CDR2 SNEGSKA (reference sequence). The CDR3 spans 16 residues. The CDR3 loop is CSARGGGQGAGTEAFF. The DNA for the CDR3 is TGCAGTGCTAGAGGGGGGGGACAGGGGGCAGGCACTGAAGCTTTCTTT.

This clone is judged medium-sized. The chain employs TRBV20-1 and TRBJ1-5; TRBD1 agrees at 7 bases. The junction had 19 bases not matched to a gene; V was cut back by 0 bases and J by 5 bases. CDR1 is DFQATT, CDR2 SNEGSKA, per germline (reference sequence). This CDR3 region has 19 residues. The CDR3 nucleotides read TGCAGTGCTAGAGATGGTCCAGGGGGGTATACATCTTCAGATCAGCCCCAGCATTTT. Residues: CSARDGPGGYTSSDQPQHF.

This clone is deemed medium-sized. The rearrangement links TRBV19 to TRBJ1-2, with 8 bases matching TRBD1. V lost 6 bases to trimming and J lost 6 bases; unmatched junction nucleotides: 9. The CDR3 sequence is 14 residues long. The germline CDR1 and CDR2 sequences are LNHDA and SQIVND (reference sequence). CDR3 in amino acids: CASSLGQGWDGYTF. CDR3 DNA: TGTGCCAGTAGCCTTGGACAGGGCTGGGATGGCTACACCTTC. The full variable domain, with the rest looked up from reference TRBV19 and TRBJ1-2, is DGGITQSPKYLFRKEGQNVTLSCEQNLNHDAMYWYRQDPGQGLRLIYYSQIVNDFQKGDIAEGYSVSREKKESFPLTVTSAQKNPTAFYLCASSLGQGWDGYTFGSGTRLTVV.

The chain joins TRBV2 to TRBJ2-3; D remains unclear. The CDR3 has 12 amino acids. V was clipped by 4 bases and J by 4 bases, with 6 bases between them. Germline CDR1 SNHLY, CDR2 FYNNEI. DNA for the CDR3: TGTGCCAGCAGTGGGATAGCAGATACGCAGTATTTT. Protein: CASSGIADTQYF.

This clone is classed as medium-sized. This rearrangement joins TRBV7-2 to TRBJ2-2; 14 nucleotides align to TRBD2. V trimming: 5 bases; J trimming: 5 bases; junction bases outside the gene matches: 10. Germline V gives CDR1 SGHTA, CDR2 FQGNSA. This CDR3 has 18 residues. Here the CDR3 reads CASSTRTSGGWGTGELFF. In DNA form, the CDR3 reads TGTGCCAGCAGCACCCGGACTAGCGGGGGGTGGGGGACCGGGGAGCTGTTTTTT.

This clone is medium-sized by share. The V call is TRBV5-4, the J call TRBJ2-7; 9 positions match TRBD1. V trimming: 5 bases; J trimming: 5 bases; junction bases outside the gene matches: 11. The length of the CDR3 is 15 residues. CDR1 SGHNT and CDR2 YYREEE come from the germline V gene (reference sequence). DNA for the CDR3: TGTGCCAGCAGTGCTCCGGGACAGGGATTGAACGAGCAGTACTTC. It is translated as CASSAPGQGLNEQYF. The whole variable domain, filled in from reference TRBV5-4 and TRBJ2-7, reads ETGVTQSPTHLIKTRGQQVTLRCSSQSGHNTVSWYQQALGQGPQFIFQYYREEENGRGNFPPRFSGLQFPNYSSELNVNALELDDSALYLCASSAPGQGLNEQYFGPGTRLTVT.

V gene TRBV7-3 combines with J gene TRBJ1-1; D remains unclear. The CDR3 length is 13 residues. CDR1 and CDR2 (germline): SGHTA, FQGTGA. V was clipped by 0 bases and J by 4 bases, with 6 bases between them. The CDR3 bases are TGTGCCAGCAGCTTAACCCCACTCACTGAAGCTTTCTTT. Its protein is CASSLTPLTEAFF.

The J gene is TRBJ2-7, the V gene TRBV20-1; either TRBD1 or TRBD2 may fit D (5 bases each). CDR1 is DFQATT, CDR2 SNEGSKA, per germline (reference sequence). V lost 3 bases, J lost 2 bases, and 11 bases lay in between. The CDR3 covers 13 residues. The CDR3 region has the DNA TGCAGTGCTAGGTGGGACCCAGCCTACGAGCAGTACTTC. Its protein product is CSARWDPAYEQYF.

Written as DNA, the CDR3 is TGTGCCAGCAGTGAAGCTAGCGGGAGCTCCTACGAGCAGTACTTC. Amino acid sequence: CASSEASGSSYEQYF. The chain couples TRBV6-1 to TRBJ2-7; 9 bases agree with TRBD2. The CDR3 has 15 amino acids. J was trimmed by 0 bases and V by 0 bases; bases with no gene match: 0. Germline CDR1 is MNHNS and CDR2 is SASEGT.

By sample fraction, this clone is medium-sized. The genes are TRBV4-1 and TRBJ1-1, with D hard to call. The germline gives CDR1 MGHRA, CDR2 YSYEKL. The V and J ends lost 3 bases and 1 base respectively, with 12 bases between them. This CDR3 is built from 15 residues. This chain's CDR3 is CASSHHWTENTEAFF. The CDR3 region has the DNA TGCGCCAGCAGCCACCACTGGACGGAGAACACTGAAGCTTTCTTT.

The chain uses TRBV12-3 or TRBV12-4 and TRBJ2-1; D is unclear. This CDR3 is 12 amino acids long. Trimming took 6 bases from V and 2 from J, leaving 5 bases between them. CDR3 sequence: CASSRAYNEQFF. In DNA, the CDR3 is TGTGCCAGCAGCCGCGCCTACAATGAGCAGTTCTTC.

By share, this clone ranks as medium-sized. The genes are TRBV5-4 and TRBJ1-2; D may be TRBD1 (6 bases). Germline CDR1 SGHNT, CDR2 YYREEE (reference sequence). This CDR3 has 17 amino acids. The V gene lost 1 base and the J gene lost 3 bases, with 19 bases spanning the gap. The CDR3 protein is CASSLWGAGGLDYGYTF. The CDR3 coding sequence is TGTGCCAGCAGCTTGTGGGGCGCGGGGGGGCTCGACTATGGCTACACCTTC.

Relative to its sample, this clone is medium-sized (0.01 to 0.1%). V and J are TRBV20-1 and TRBJ1-3; D is perhaps TRBD1 (5 bases). This CDR3 contains 15 residues. V gave up 0 bases and J gave up 1 base, with 10 bases separating them. Germline V gene data show CDR1 as DFQATT and CDR2 as SNEGSKA (reference sequence). For the CDR3, the DNA is TGCAGTGCTAGAGATCGTAGGGGATCTGGAAACACCATATATTTT. It is translated as CSARDRRGSGNTIYF.

By proportion, this clone is medium-sized. This chain connects TRBV20-1 to TRBJ2-7, with 11 bases fitting TRBD2. CDR1 and CDR2 (germline): DFQATT, SNEGSKA (reference sequence). The CDR3 covers 15 residues. V was clipped by 4 bases and J by 0 bases; unmatched bases: 5. The CDR3 DNA follows: TGCAGTGCTAAGGGACTAGCGGCGAGCTCCTACGAGCAGTACTTC. Protein product: CSAKGLAASSYEQYF.